These 27 T cell receptor beta chains share one sample of origin, sequenced in a study of CD8 T cells in Susac syndrome. Reverse transcription used roughly 0.5 to 1 ug RNA and random hexamers. TCRdb re-called the immunoSEQ multiplex PCR reads through MiXCR, storing one row per CDR3 protein. Among about 130,000 distinct CDR3 sequences listed, roughly 76% were seen once. Material: CD8+ T cells from PBMCs. These receptors all come from a human donor with multiple sclerosis.

This chain links TRBV19 with TRBJ1-1; D remains ambiguous. This CDR3 region has 17 residues. The germline V and J ends were trimmed by 0 bases and 4 bases, with 18 bases remaining between them. The germline V gene has CDR1 LNHDA and CDR2 SQIVND (reference sequence). CDR3 region: CASSIEGPALLSTEAFF. The CDR3 nucleotides are TGTGCCAGTAGTATAGAGGGTCCAGCCCTCCTTTCCACTGAAGCTTTCTTT. The entire variable domain, with the rest obtained from reference TRBV19 and TRBJ1-1, is as follows: DGGITQSPKYLFRKEGQNVTLSCEQNLNHDAMYWYRQDPGQGLRLIYYSQIVNDFQKGDIAEGYSVSREKKESFPLTVTSAQKNPTAFYLCASSIEGPALLSTEAFFGQGTRLTVV.

CDR3 sequence (DNA): TGTGCCAGCCACCCGGGTGTCGGGGGCGACGAGCAGTACTTC. This translates into CASHPGVGGDEQYF. The chain couples TRBV2 to TRBJ2-7; perhaps D is TRBD1 or TRBD2 (6 bases each). The length of the CDR3 is 14 residues. CDR1 is SNHLY and CDR2 is FYNNEI in the germline V gene. V lost 8 bases and J lost 5, with 19 bases in between.

This clonotype was observed a single time. Written as DNA, the CDR3 is TGTGCCAGTAGTATACACGGAGGTAGAGGCAATCAGCCCCAGCATTTT. This translates into CASSIHGGRGNQPQHF. The chain couples TRBV19 to TRBJ1-5; D unresolved. Trimming removed 2 bases from V and 2 bases from J, with 13 bases in between. This CDR3 is built from 16 residues. Germline V gene lookup returns CDR1 LNHDA and CDR2 SQIVND (reference sequence).

The rearrangement uses TRBV7-3 and TRBJ2-1; D is uncertain. Trimming cost V 4 bases and J 6 bases, with 16 bases left between them. Germline CDR1 reads SGHTA; CDR2 reads FQGTGA. The CDR3 is made up of 15 amino acids. The CDR3: CASSSDFGRPNEQFF. CDR3 DNA: TGTGCCAGCAGCTCAGATTTCGGTCGCCCCAATGAGCAGTTCTTC.

This clonotype appeared a single time. The chain joins TRBV4-2 to TRBJ2-4, with a possible D match to TRBD2 (5 bases). V shed 1 base and J shed 0 bases, with 16 bases lying between them. Per the germline V gene, CDR1 is LGHNA and CDR2 is YNFKEQ. CDR3 size: 18 residues. The CDR3 coding sequence is TGTGCCAGCAGCCAAGTCTTTAAGCGGAACCTAGCCAAAAACATTCAGTACTTC. Translated: CASSQVFKRNLAKNIQYF.

This clonotype has a count of ten or more. This may arise from a read error, as a much more abundant clone is one base away. J is TRBJ2-1 and V is TRBV30, with D perhaps TRBD2 (7 bases). The V end was cut by 5 bases, the J end by 10 bases, with 15 bases between. The CDR3 extends over 12 amino acids. Germline-derived CDR1 and CDR2 are GTSNPN and SVGIG (reference sequence). CDR3 bases: TGTGCCTGGTGGGGGGGGGCCCCCGAGCAGTTCTTC. It codes for CAWWGGAPEQFF.

The V call is TRBV19, the J call TRBJ1-1, with D perhaps TRBD1 (6 bases). Trimming removed 7 bases at V and 2 bases at J, with 17 bases between. Germline-derived CDR1 and CDR2 are LNHDA and SQIVND (reference sequence). This CDR3 comprises 15 residues. CDR3 DNA sequence: TGTGCCAGTACCTCTGGGTGGGGGGCCAACACTGAAGCTTTCTTT. It codes for CASTSGWGANTEAFF.

This chain connects TRBV5-1 to TRBJ2-3, with D maybe TRBD2 (6 bases). This CDR3 comprises 16 residues. Per germline, CDR1 SGHRS and CDR2 YFSETQ. V lost 4 bases to trimming and J lost 0 bases, with 15 bases between them. CDR3 DNA: TGCGCCAGCAGCCCGGGACTTCTTGTTAGCACAGATACGCAGTATTTT. Protein: CASSPGLLVSTDTQYF.

The chain combines TRBV27 with TRBJ1-1, with 9 nucleotides matching TRBD1. Germline V lookup: CDR1 MNHEY, CDR2 SMNVEV (reference sequence). V shed 5 bases and J 4 bases; nucleotides not matched to a gene: 5. The CDR3 runs to 14 residues. The DNA for the CDR3 is TGTGCCAGCAGTCTAACAGGGGGCATCACTGAAGCTTTCTTT. It specifies CASSLTGGITEAFF.

This clonotype was seen a few times. The CDR3 nucleotides are TGTGCCAGCAGCTTATTGGCAACCTACAATGAGCAGTTCTTC. Protein product: CASSLLATYNEQFF. The chain links TRBV11-2 to TRBJ2-1, with D uncertain. V was cut by 2 bases and J by 2 bases, with 7 bases left in between. Per germline, CDR1 SGHAT and CDR2 FQNNGV. This CDR3 contains 14 residues.

The chain carries TRBV9 and TRBJ2-7, with 9 bases lining up with TRBD1. Germline CDR1 and CDR2: SGDLS and YYNGEE. CDR3 length equals 15 residues. Losses at the gene ends were 3 bases for V and 0 bases for J; bases not matched to a gene: 4. The CDR3 sequence is CASSAGTGSSYEQYF. The DNA for the CDR3 is TGTGCCAGCAGCGCCGGGACAGGGAGCTCCTACGAGCAGTACTTC.

V and J are TRBV27 and TRBJ2-1; 8 bases are a match to TRBD1. The CDR3 spans 13 residues. Germline CDR1 is MNHEY and CDR2 is SMNVEV (reference sequence). Unmatched junction bases numbered 6, after V lost 5 bases and J lost 9 bases. CDR3 protein: CASSRQGLGEQFF. CDR3 nucleotide sequence: TGTGCCAGCAGTAGACAGGGGTTGGGTGAGCAGTTCTTC.

This chain connects TRBV20-1 to TRBJ1-5; D gene unclear. CDR1 is DFQATT and CDR2 is SNEGSKA in the germline V gene (reference sequence). The CDR3 covers 14 residues. Trimming pared 6 bases from V and 5 bases from J, leaving 17 bases between. In nucleotides, the CDR3 is TGCAGTGCCCGGGCCCCCATGGTGGATCAGCCCCAGCATTTT. Its translation: CSARAPMVDQPQHF.

This chain uses TRBV7-9 with TRBJ1-2; 9 bases fit TRBD1. This CDR3 is 16 amino acids long. Looked up from germline, CDR1 is SEHNR and CDR2 is FQNEAQ (reference sequence). J lost 4 bases, V lost 2 bases, and 8 bases had no gene match. Here the CDR3 reads CASSLNTGGRGYGYTF. CDR3 coding DNA: TGTGCCAGCAGCTTAAACACAGGGGGCCGTGGCTATGGCTACACCTTC.

V gene TRBV6-5 combines with J gene TRBJ2-3, with TRBD2 matching 9 bases. CDR1 is MNHEY and CDR2 is SVGAGI in the germline V gene. The CDR3 runs 13 residues. V lost 2 bases, J lost 6 bases, and 0 bases stayed unmatched. CDR3 nucleotides: TGTGCCAGCAGTTACGGACTAGCGGATACGCAGTATTTT. It yields the protein CASSYGLADTQYF.

The gene calls are TRBV27 and TRBJ2-1; D ambiguous. The length of the CDR3 is 13 residues. Germline V gene data show CDR1 as MNHEY and CDR2 as SMNVEV (reference sequence). Trimming cost V 11 bases and J 0 bases, with 11 bases left between them. CDR3 residues: CAAARSSYNEQFF. The CDR3, as DNA: TGTGCCGCAGCCAGGAGCTCCTACAATGAGCAGTTCTTC.

V and J are TRBV14 and TRBJ1-2; 8 bases are shared with TRBD1. Per the germline V gene, CDR1 is SGHDN and CDR2 is FVKESK. The CDR3 covers 16 residues. Trimming cost V 2 bases and J 7 bases; bases outside gene matches: 12. CDR3 sequence reads: CASSQLQGVGFPGYTF. The CDR3, as DNA: TGTGCCAGCAGCCAACTACAGGGGGTTGGGTTCCCTGGCTACACCTTC.

V usage is TRBV7-9 and J usage is TRBJ1-2, with D hard to call. CDR3 size: 12 residues. The germline V gene has CDR1 SEHNR and CDR2 FQNEAQ (reference sequence). Trimming removed 10 bases from V and 4 bases from J, with 13 bases in between. The CDR3 here is CATWLDAYGYTF. The CDR3 DNA is TGTGCCACCTGGCTGGACGCCTATGGCTACACCTTC. The full variable domain, rest sourced from reference TRBV7-9 and TRBJ1-2, is DTGVSQNPRHKITKRGQNVTFRCDPISEHNRLYWYRQTLGQGPEFLTYFQNEAQLEKSRLLSDRFSAERPKGSFSTLEIQRTEQGDSAMYLCATWLDAYGYTFGSGTRLTVV.

The rearrangement links TRBV11-2 to TRBJ2-5; the D is unclear. The CDR3 is made up of 16 amino acids. The germline CDR1 and CDR2 sequences are SGHAT and FQNNGV. V was shortened by 1 base and J by 5 bases, with 17 bases between the two germline ends. CDR3 sequence: CASSLGTALSQETQYF. The CDR3 DNA sequence: TGTGCCAGCAGCTTAGGGACCGCCCTCTCCCAGGAGACCCAGTACTTC.

The chain carries TRBV29-1 and TRBJ1-1; D gene uncertain. CDR3 length: 10 amino acids. The germline V gene encodes CDR1 SQVTM and CDR2 ANQGSEA. Between the trimmed V and J ends, which lost 5 bases and 0 bases, there was a span of 1 base. As DNA, the CDR3 is TGCAGCGTTCTGAACACTGAAGCTTTCTTT. Protein product: CSVLNTEAFF.

The chain uses TRBV5-6 and TRBJ1-5; 8 nucleotides agree with TRBD1. The V gene's germline CDR1 is SGHDT and CDR2 YYEEEE. J was trimmed by 7 bases and V by 3 bases; bases with no gene match: 9. The CDR3 consists of 15 residues. CDR3 in DNA: TGTGCCAGCAGCTCGGACAGGGATGGGGGCCAGCCCCAGCATTTT. It yields the protein CASSSDRDGGQPQHF.

The gene calls are TRBV5-1 and TRBJ1-1; 8 nucleotides line up with TRBD1. The CDR3 loop spans 16 amino acids. Germline V lookup: CDR1 SGHRS, CDR2 YFSETQ. Losses at the gene ends were 3 bases for V and 4 bases for J; bases not matched to a gene: 11. DNA for the CDR3: TGCGCCAGCAGCTCCCACCAGACAGGGGCGACCACTGAAGCTTTCTTT. It specifies CASSSHQTGATTEAFF. The full variable domain, in which reference TRBV5-1 and TRBJ1-1 provide the parts outside the CDR3, is KAGVTQTPRYLIKTRGQQVTLSCSPISGHRSVSWYQQTPGQGLQFLFEYFSETQRNKGNFPGRFSGRQFSNSRSEMNVSTLELGDSALYLCASSSHQTGATTEAFFGQGTRLTVV.

This clonotype came up once. This chain links TRBV6-6 with TRBJ1-4; D gene uncertain. Looked up from germline, CDR1 is MNHNY and CDR2 is SVGAGI (reference sequence). The CDR3 totals 15 residues. V was shortened by 7 bases and J by 4 bases, with 16 bases between the two germline ends. The CDR3 DNA is TGTGCCAGCAACCTAGACGGACGCCTTAATGAAAAACTGTTTTTT. Its protein is CASNLDGRLNEKLFF.

V and J are TRBV6-1 and TRBJ1-4, with TRBD1 as a possible D gene (6 bases). The CDR3 covers 19 residues. Trimming stripped 8 bases from V and 7 bases from J, with 32 bases between. The V gene's germline CDR1 is MNHNS and CDR2 SASEGT. The DNA of the CDR3 is TGTGCCAGCCGCTTTGACCCTCGGGGGGGCACCATCCCCAGTGAAAAACTGTTTTTT. Amino acids: CASRFDPRGGTIPSEKLFF.

The rearrangement joins TRBV7-9 to TRBJ1-5; a weak D match, TRBD1 (6 bases). Trimming left V 0 bases short and J 0 bases short, with 12 bases between. CDR3 size: 17 residues. Germline CDR1 is SEHNR and CDR2 is FQNEAQ (reference sequence). The CDR3 region has the DNA TGTGCCAGCAGCTTAGCGGGAGGGGGTGGTAGCAATCAGCCCCAGCATTTT. Amino acid sequence: CASSLAGGGGSNQPQHF. Using reference TRBV7-9 and TRBJ1-5 for the parts outside the CDR3, the full variable domain is DTGVSQNPRHKITKRGQNVTFRCDPISEHNRLYWYRQTLGQGPEFLTYFQNEAQLEKSRLLSDRFSAERPKGSFSTLEIQRTEQGDSAMYLCASSLAGGGGSNQPQHFGDGTRLSIL.

The V call is TRBV19, the J call TRBJ1-1; D is unresolved. Germline V gene lookup returns CDR1 LNHDA and CDR2 SQIVND (reference sequence). V dropped 2 bases and J dropped 0 bases, with 7 bases sitting between them. The CDR3 has 14 amino acids. The CDR3 region has the DNA TGTGCCAGTAGTATATGGCAGGTGAACACTGAAGCTTTCTTT. Translating it yields CASSIWQVNTEAFF. Full variable domain (rest looked up from reference TRBV19 and TRBJ1-1): DGGITQSPKYLFRKEGQNVTLSCEQNLNHDAMYWYRQDPGQGLRLIYYSQIVNDFQKGDIAEGYSVSREKKESFPLTVTSAQKNPTAFYLCASSIWQVNTEAFFGQGTRLTVV.

This clonotype appeared once. This chain connects TRBV5-4 to TRBJ2-1; either TRBD1 or TRBD2 may supply D (5 bases each). Trimming cost V 0 bases and J 5 bases, with 18 bases left between them. CDR1 and CDR2 from the germline V gene are SGHNT and YYREEE (reference sequence). The CDR3 has 17 amino acids. CDR3 protein: CASSLGRWDEENNEQFF. The DNA for the CDR3 is TGTGCCAGCAGCTTGGGGAGGTGGGACGAGGAGAACAATGAGCAGTTCTTC.